The rows below give T cell receptor beta chains drawn from one sample of a study of vaccination effects on CD4 cells after COVID-19. These TCRs are of unknown antigen specificity. Repertoires were generated with immunoSEQ multiplex PCR, while TCRdb's copy carries only in-frame clones and drops some. The sample shows approximately 30,000 clones, 65% of them seen only once. The sample consisted of CD4+ T cells from PBMCs cultured without peptide, taken before COVID-19 vaccination. These receptors originate from a human donor who received a COVID-19 vaccine. The CDR3 runs from the conserved cysteine through the conserved F or W. Each record gives: J gene, D gene, clone size, V gene, CDR3 protein, CDR3 DNA. The D gene is left open where the match is weak. Part of the rows lack a size; the others show once, few, many or a class for expanded clones.

j_gene: TRBJ2-7; d_gene: NA; abundance: NA; v_gene: TRBV5-1; CDR3aa: CASSAQPSEGGEQYF; CDR3nt: TGCGCCAGCAGCGCACAGCCGTCCGAGGGTGGCGAGCAGTACTTC
j_gene: TRBJ1-5; d_gene: NA; abundance: NA; v_gene: TRBV18; CDR3aa: CASSPPGGYSNQPQHF; CDR3nt: TGTGCCAGCTCACCACCGGGGGGCTATAGCAATCAGCCCCAGCATTTT
j_gene: TRBJ2-5; d_gene: TRBD2; abundance: NA; v_gene: TRBV10-3; CDR3aa: CAIRLAGEETQYF; CDR3nt: TGTGCCATCAGATTGGCGGGGGAAGAGACCCAGTACTTC
j_gene: TRBJ2-5; d_gene: NA; abundance: NA; v_gene: TRBV5-1; CDR3aa: CASSLNPETQYF; CDR3nt: TGCGCCAGCAGCTTGAACCCCGAGACCCAGTACTTC
j_gene: TRBJ2-7; d_gene: NA; abundance: few; v_gene: TRBV6-5; CDR3aa: CASSPSSWVQYF; CDR3nt: TGTGCCAGCAGTCCCAGTAGCTGGGTGCAGTACTTC
j_gene: TRBJ2-1; d_gene: TRBD2; abundance: NA; v_gene: TRBV10-1; CDR3aa: CASKASGRANEQFF; CDR3nt: TGCGCCAGCAAAGCTAGCGGGAGGGCAAATGAGCAGTTCTTC
j_gene: TRBJ2-4; d_gene: TRBD1; abundance: few; v_gene: TRBV18; CDR3aa: CASSPRQGAAKNIQYF; CDR3nt: TGTGCCAGCTCACCCCGACAGGGGGCGGCCAAAAACATTCAGTACTTC
j_gene: TRBJ2-5; d_gene: NA; abundance: few; v_gene: TRBV6-1; CDR3aa: CASSELRGVQETQYF; CDR3nt: TGTGCCAGCAGTGAACTTAGGGGAGTTCAAGAGACCCAGTACTTC
j_gene: TRBJ2-1; d_gene: NA; abundance: few; v_gene: TRBV19; CDR3aa: CASSIEWLAGRSYNEQFF; CDR3nt: TGTGCCAGTAGTATAGAGTGGCTAGCTGGTCGCTCCTACAATGAGCAGTTCTTC
j_gene: TRBJ1-2; d_gene: NA; abundance: NA; v_gene: TRBV14; CDR3aa: CASSQGLQALDTF; CDR3nt: TGTGCCAGCAGCCAAGGTCTCCAAGCCCTCGACACCTTC
j_gene: TRBJ2-1; d_gene: NA; abundance: NA; v_gene: TRBV11-3; CDR3aa: CASSLQTYNEQFF; CDR3nt: TGTGCCAGCAGCTTACAGACCTACAATGAGCAGTTCTTC
j_gene: TRBJ2-3; d_gene: TRBD2; abundance: NA; v_gene: TRBV6-1; CDR3aa: CASSERRSGSPDTQYF; CDR3nt: TGTGCCAGCAGTGAGCGTCGCAGCGGGAGTCCGGATACGCAGTATTTT
j_gene: TRBJ1-1; d_gene: TRBD1; abundance: NA; v_gene: TRBV5-1; CDR3aa: CASSLGDREAPEAFF; CDR3nt: TGCGCCAGCAGCCTCGGGGACAGGGAGGCCCCTGAAGCTTTCTTT
j_gene: TRBJ2-1; d_gene: NA; abundance: NA; v_gene: TRBV12-3/TRBV12-4; CDR3aa: CASSFTGRQAQFF; CDR3nt: TGTGCCAGCAGTTTTACGGGCCGCCAAGCACAGTTCTTC
j_gene: TRBJ1-1; d_gene: NA; abundance: NA; v_gene: TRBV6-6; CDR3aa: CATRQSNTEAFF; CDR3nt: TGTGCCACTAGGCAGTCGAACACTGAAGCTTTCTTT
j_gene: TRBJ2-5; d_gene: TRBD2; abundance: NA; v_gene: TRBV2; CDR3aa: CASRLAEQETQYF; CDR3nt: TGTGCCAGCAGGCTAGCGGAGCAAGAGACCCAGTACTTC
j_gene: TRBJ2-3; d_gene: TRBD2; abundance: NA; v_gene: TRBV28; CDR3aa: CASSSPTSGESGTQYF; CDR3nt: TGTGCCAGCAGTTCACCGACTAGCGGGGAGTCGGGTACGCAGTATTTT
j_gene: TRBJ1-1; d_gene: NA; abundance: NA; v_gene: TRBV7-7; CDR3aa: CASSVNENTEAFF; CDR3nt: TGTGCCAGCAGCGTGAATGAGAACACTGAAGCTTTCTTT
j_gene: TRBJ2-4; d_gene: NA; abundance: NA; v_gene: TRBV19; CDR3aa: CASSTLYWEIQYF; CDR3nt: TGTGCCAGTAGTACCTTGTACTGGGAGATTCAGTACTTC
j_gene: TRBJ2-7; d_gene: NA; abundance: NA; v_gene: TRBV5-8; CDR3aa: CASSVSSYEQYF; CDR3nt: TGTGCCAGCAGCGTCAGCTCCTACGAGCAGTACTTC
j_gene: TRBJ1-1; d_gene: NA; abundance: NA; v_gene: TRBV5-1; CDR3aa: CASMGRPNTEAFF; CDR3nt: TGCGCCAGCATGGGACGGCCGAACACTGAAGCTTTCTTT
j_gene: TRBJ2-5; d_gene: NA; abundance: NA; v_gene: TRBV5-1; CDR3aa: CASSLAAFETQYF; CDR3nt: TGCGCCAGCAGCTTGGCTGCTTTCGAGACCCAGTACTTC
j_gene: TRBJ2-7; d_gene: NA; abundance: NA; v_gene: TRBV27; CDR3aa: CASSLSGTVVEQYF; CDR3nt: TGTGCCAGCAGTTTATCAGGTACTGTGGTGGAGCAGTACTTC
j_gene: TRBJ2-7; d_gene: NA; abundance: NA; v_gene: TRBV7-9; CDR3aa: CASSLGTAHEQYF; CDR3nt: TGTGCCAGCAGCTTAGGGACAGCCCACGAGCAGTACTTC
j_gene: TRBJ1-4; d_gene: NA; abundance: few; v_gene: TRBV30; CDR3aa: CAWSGGSEKLFF; CDR3nt: TGTGCCTGGAGTGGGGGGTCGGAAAAACTGTTTTTT
j_gene: TRBJ2-3; d_gene: TRBD2; abundance: NA; v_gene: TRBV12-3/TRBV12-4; CDR3aa: CASGGTDTQYF; CDR3nt: TGTGCGTCGGGAGGAACAGATACGCAGTATTTT
j_gene: TRBJ2-7; d_gene: TRBD1; abundance: NA; v_gene: TRBV7-8; CDR3aa: CASSHRQGYEQYF; CDR3nt: TGTGCCAGCAGCCATAGACAGGGCTACGAGCAGTACTTC
j_gene: TRBJ2-1; d_gene: NA; abundance: medium-sized; v_gene: TRBV5-1; CDR3aa: CASSSRDTIEQFF; CDR3nt: TGCGCCAGCAGCTCCCGGGACACCATTGAGCAGTTCTTC
j_gene: TRBJ1-6; d_gene: NA; abundance: NA; v_gene: TRBV3-1/TRBV3-2; CDR3aa: CASSVTTDYNSPLHF; CDR3nt: TGTGCCAGCAGCGTAACGACAGACTATAATTCACCCCTCCACTTT
j_gene: TRBJ2-1; d_gene: NA; abundance: NA; v_gene: TRBV18; CDR3aa: CASSPPNQGLYNEQFF; CDR3nt: TGTGCCAGCTCACCACCGAATCAAGGGCTATACAATGAGCAGTTCTTC
j_gene: TRBJ2-5; d_gene: NA; abundance: NA; v_gene: TRBV29-1; CDR3aa: CSVEWAGGVAQYF; CDR3nt: TGCAGCGTTGAATGGGCTGGTGGGGTCGCCCAGTACTTC
j_gene: TRBJ1-2; d_gene: NA; abundance: NA; v_gene: TRBV12-3/TRBV12-4; CDR3aa: CASSFPRGVARF; CDR3nt: TGTGCCAGCAGTTTCCCCCGGGGGGTCGCGCGCTTC
j_gene: TRBJ2-3; d_gene: NA; abundance: NA; v_gene: TRBV19; CDR3aa: CASTPLGGGRSDTQYF; CDR3nt: TGTGCCAGTACCCCACTTGGGGGGGGGCGTTCAGATACGCAGTATTTT
j_gene: TRBJ1-1; d_gene: NA; abundance: NA; v_gene: TRBV4-1; CDR3aa: CASSQAGLAGVGTEAFF; CDR3nt: TGCGCCAGCAGCCAAGCGGGGCTGGCCGGGGTCGGGACTGAAGCTTTCTTT
j_gene: TRBJ1-4; d_gene: TRBD1; abundance: NA; v_gene: TRBV5-8; CDR3aa: CASRQGANEKLFF; CDR3nt: TGTGCCAGCAGACAGGGGGCTAATGAAAAACTGTTTTTT
j_gene: TRBJ1-5; d_gene: TRBD1; abundance: NA; v_gene: TRBV19; CDR3aa: CASSRTGGNQPQHF; CDR3nt: TGTGCCAGTAGTAGGACAGGCGGGAATCAGCCCCAGCATTTT